Presented here are 12 T cell receptor beta chains from one specimen sequenced in a study of blood T cell repertoires in COVID-19. Assay: immunoSEQ multiplex PCR; the TCRdb copy retains only in-frame clones and omits some. This table has about 220,000 clones, around 85% appearing once. The sequencing input was PBMCs or T cells enriched from blood (not recorded which). The receptors were gathered from a woman in her thirties or forties with acute COVID-19.

There are a few counts of this clone. This chain joins TRBV5-4 and TRBJ1-2, with D possibly being TRBD1 (6 bases). Trimming removed 0 bases at V and 6 bases at J, with 6 bases between. Germline V gene data show CDR1 as SGHNT and CDR2 as YYREEE (reference sequence). CDR3 length: 12 residues. The CDR3 reads CASSLDRDGYTF. The CDR3 bases are TGTGCCAGCAGCTTGGACAGGGATGGCTACACCTTC. The full variable domain, its missing parts supplied by reference TRBV5-4 and TRBJ1-2, is ETGVTQSPTHLIKTRGQQVTLRCSSQSGHNTVSWYQQALGQGPQFIFQYYREEENGRGNFPPRFSGLQFPNYSSELNVNALELDDSALYLCASSLDRDGYTFGSGTRLTVV.

CDR3 nucleotides: TGTGCCAGCAGTTTGTTAGGGACAGCACTACCCTACGAGCAGTACTTC. It specifies CASSLLGTALPYEQYF. The chain has TRBV27 and TRBJ2-7; 7 bases are a match to TRBD1. Losses at the gene ends were 3 bases for V and 2 bases for J; bases not matched to a gene: 10. CDR1 and CDR2 (germline): MNHEY, SMNVEV (reference sequence). CDR3 length: 16 amino acids.

J is TRBJ2-1 and V is TRBV6-1; the D gene is possibly TRBD2 (6 bases). This CDR3 has 15 amino acids. V was clipped by 2 bases and J by 6 bases, with 14 bases between them. Germline loops: CDR1 MNHNS, CDR2 SASEGT. CDR3 DNA: TGTGCCAGCAGTGAACGAACTAGCCGGGGCAATGAGCAGTTCTTC. It codes for CASSERTSRGNEQFF.

The genes are TRBV7-9 and TRBJ2-1; 11 nucleotides align to TRBD2. CDR3 size: 16 residues. Losses at the gene ends were 1 base for V and 4 bases for J; bases not matched to a gene: 3. Germline V lookup: CDR1 SEHNR, CDR2 FQNEAQ (reference sequence). CDR3 sequence (DNA): TGTGCCAGCAGCTTAGTGGGACTAGCGGATTACAATGAGCAGTTCTTC. This encodes CASSLVGLADYNEQFF.

The chain carries TRBV30 and TRBJ1-1; TRBD1 might be the D (5 bases). The CDR3 covers 12 residues. Trimming stripped 0 bases from V and 8 bases from J, with 10 bases between. CDR1 and CDR2 (germline): GTSNPN, SVGIG (reference sequence). CDR3 in amino acids: CAWSVGAAEAFF. CDR3 coding DNA: TGTGCCTGGAGTGTAGGGGCAGCGGAAGCTTTCTTT.

The rearrangement joins TRBV2 to TRBJ2-7; 8 nucleotides align to TRBD1. The V gene's germline CDR1 is SNHLY and CDR2 FYNNEI. V dropped 6 bases and J dropped 5; count of bases not matched to a gene: 6. The CDR3 totals 13 residues. The CDR3, as DNA: TGTGCCAGCAGCCGAAACAGGGGGGACGAGCAGTACTTC. Translated: CASSRNRGDEQYF. Drawing the rest from reference TRBV2 and TRBJ2-7, the complete variable domain is EPEVTQTPSHQVTQMGQEVILRCVPISNHLYFYWYRQILGQKVEFLVSFYNNEISEKSEIFDDQFSVERPDGSNFTLKIRSTKLEDSAMYFCASSRNRGDEQYFGPGTRLTVT.

The V gene is TRBV4-1, the J gene TRBJ1-2; D uncertain. V was shortened by 0 bases and J by 5 bases, with 16 bases between the two germline ends. The germline V gene has CDR1 MGHRA and CDR2 YSYEKL. The CDR3 spans 16 residues. The CDR3 is CASSQDPGESFYGYTF. The CDR3 nucleotides read TGCGCCAGCAGCCAAGATCCTGGGGAGAGTTTTTATGGCTACACCTTC.

CDR3 nucleotides: TGTGCCAGCAGCTTATCTAGCGGGGGAGATTACAATGAGCAGTTCTTC. It specifies CASSLSSGGDYNEQFF. The rearrangement uses TRBV7-2 and TRBJ2-1; 10 bases align to TRBD2. J was trimmed by 4 bases and V by 2 bases; bases with no gene match: 5. Germline V lookup: CDR1 SGHTA, CDR2 FQGNSA. There are 16 residues in the CDR3.

The chain carries TRBV2 and TRBJ1-5; 8 positions agree with TRBD1. The CDR3 is 16 residues long. The V gene's germline CDR1 is SNHLY and CDR2 FYNNEI. V dropped 4 bases and J dropped 3; count of bases not matched to a gene: 8. The CDR3 DNA reads TGTGCCAGCAGTGGAGCCGGACAGGGTCTCAATCAGCCCCAGCATTTT. It is translated as CASSGAGQGLNQPQHF.

The gene calls are TRBV10-1 and TRBJ2-2; D might be TRBD2 (7 bases). Germline CDR1 is WNHNN and CDR2 is SYGVQD (reference sequence). The CDR3 is 16 amino acids. Trimming removed 6 bases at V and 3 bases at J, with 17 bases between. The CDR3 region has the DNA TGCGCCAGCAGCCCCAGGGGAGGGGCCGACACCGGGGAGCTGTTTTTT. Translating it yields CASSPRGGADTGELFF.

The V and J genes are TRBV2 and TRBJ2-1, with a possible D match to TRBD2 (6 bases). Trimming took 3 bases from V and 5 from J, leaving 11 bases between them. This CDR3 has 14 residues. Germline values: CDR1 SNHLY, CDR2 FYNNEI. The CDR3 protein is CASSDDSGHNEQFF. CDR3 in DNA: TGTGCCAGCAGTGATGATAGCGGCCACAATGAGCAGTTCTTC. Together with reference TRBV2 and TRBJ2-1, the CDR3 gives the full variable domain: EPEVTQTPSHQVTQMGQEVILRCVPISNHLYFYWYRQILGQKVEFLVSFYNNEISEKSEIFDDQFSVERPDGSNFTLKIRSTKLEDSAMYFCASSDDSGHNEQFFGPGTRLTVL.

In this sample, this clone turned up once. V is TRBV7-3 and J is TRBJ2-5; 7 bases line up with TRBD1. Germline V CDR1 and CDR2: SGHTA, FQGTGA. The ends lost 3 bases at V and 1 base at J; junction bases unmatched: 5. The CDR3 has 15 residues. The CDR3 DNA sequence: TGTGCCAGCAGCTTGAGACAGGGCCGCCAAGAGACCCAGTACTTC. This codes for CASSLRQGRQETQYF.